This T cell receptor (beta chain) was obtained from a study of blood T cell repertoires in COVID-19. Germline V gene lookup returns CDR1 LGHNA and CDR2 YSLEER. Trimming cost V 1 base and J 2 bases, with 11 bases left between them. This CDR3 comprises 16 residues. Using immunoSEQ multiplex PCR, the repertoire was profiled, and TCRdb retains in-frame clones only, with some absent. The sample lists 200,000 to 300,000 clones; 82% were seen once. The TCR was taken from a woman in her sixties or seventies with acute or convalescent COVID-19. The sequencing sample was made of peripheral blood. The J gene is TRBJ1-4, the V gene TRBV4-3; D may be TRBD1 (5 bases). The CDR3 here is CASSQVQASTNEKLFF. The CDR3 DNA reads TGCGCCAGCAGCCAAGTACAGGCATCCACTAATGAAAAACTGTTTTTT.